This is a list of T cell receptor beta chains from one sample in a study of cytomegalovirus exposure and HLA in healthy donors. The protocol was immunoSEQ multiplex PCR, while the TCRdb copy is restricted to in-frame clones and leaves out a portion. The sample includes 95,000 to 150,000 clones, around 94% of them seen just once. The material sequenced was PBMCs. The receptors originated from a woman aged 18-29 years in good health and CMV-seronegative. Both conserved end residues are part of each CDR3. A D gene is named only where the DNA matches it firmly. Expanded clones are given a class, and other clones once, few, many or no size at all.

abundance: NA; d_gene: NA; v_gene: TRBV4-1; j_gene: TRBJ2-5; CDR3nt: TGCGCCAGCAGCCAAGTGCAGAGGGATGAGACCCAGTACTTC; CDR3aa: CASSQVQRDETQYF
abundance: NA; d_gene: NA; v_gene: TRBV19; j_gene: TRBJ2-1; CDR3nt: TGTGCCAGTAGGGGGACTGAACGTGACAATGAGCAGTTCTTC; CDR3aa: CASRGTERDNEQFF
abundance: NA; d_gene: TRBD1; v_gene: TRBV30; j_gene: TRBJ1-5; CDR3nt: TGTGCCTGGGACAGGGGGAACTATCAGCCCCAGCATTTT; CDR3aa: CAWDRGNYQPQHF
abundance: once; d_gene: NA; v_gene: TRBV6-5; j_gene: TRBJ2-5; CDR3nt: TGTGCCAGCAGCCCCTTCAGGGGCGCCAAAGAGACCCAGTACTTC; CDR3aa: CASSPFRGAKETQYF
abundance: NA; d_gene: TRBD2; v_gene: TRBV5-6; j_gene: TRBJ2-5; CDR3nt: TGTGCCAGCAGCACCCTAGCGGGGGGCGGGGAGACCCAGTACTTC; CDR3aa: CASSTLAGGGETQYF
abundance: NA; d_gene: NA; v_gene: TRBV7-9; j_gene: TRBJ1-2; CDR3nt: TGTGCCAGCAGCTCCTCCGGGACTCCAACCCGAGGGACCTTC; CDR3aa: CASSSSGTPTRGTF
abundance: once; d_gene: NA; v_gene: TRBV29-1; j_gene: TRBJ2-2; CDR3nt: TGCAGCGTAACACGGACGGGAGGGGAGCTGTTTTTT; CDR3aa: CSVTRTGGELFF
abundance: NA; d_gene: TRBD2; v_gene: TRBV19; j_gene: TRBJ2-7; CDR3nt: TGTGCCAGTAGTAAAGCCCGGCTAGCGGGAGTCTACGAGCAGTACTTC; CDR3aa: CASSKARLAGVYEQYF
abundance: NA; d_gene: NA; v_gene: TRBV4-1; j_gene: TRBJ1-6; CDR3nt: TGCGCCAGCAGCCAAGGGCAGGATGATTCACCCCTCCACTTT; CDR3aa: CASSQGQDDSPLHF
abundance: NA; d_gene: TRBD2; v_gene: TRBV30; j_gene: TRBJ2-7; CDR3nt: TGTGCCTGCGGGAGGACGGGTTACGAGCAGTACTTC; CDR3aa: CACGRTGYEQYF
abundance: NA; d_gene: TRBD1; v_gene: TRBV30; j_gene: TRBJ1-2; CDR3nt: TGTGCCTGGAGTGTCTTTCCACCCGGACAGGGGCGATTTGGCTACACCTTC; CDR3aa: CAWSVFPPGQGRFGYTF
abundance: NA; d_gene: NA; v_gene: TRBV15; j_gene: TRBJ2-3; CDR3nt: TGTGCCACCAGTTCTAGTGCTTACGGTCCCACAGATACGCAGTATTTT; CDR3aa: CATSSSAYGPTDTQYF
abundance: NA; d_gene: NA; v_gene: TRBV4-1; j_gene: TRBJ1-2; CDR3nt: TGCGCCAGCAGCCAAGATTTTGGGGCTCGGAACTATGGCTACACCTTC; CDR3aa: CASSQDFGARNYGYTF
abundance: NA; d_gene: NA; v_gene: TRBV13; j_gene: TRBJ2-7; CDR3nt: TGTGCCAGCAGCCGCTCAGGGTTGTACGAGCAGTACTTC; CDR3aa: CASSRSGLYEQYF
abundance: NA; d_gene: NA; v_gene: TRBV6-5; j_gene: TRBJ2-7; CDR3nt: TGTGCCAGCAGTAAGACTTTTGTCTACGAGCAGTACTTC; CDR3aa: CASSKTFVYEQYF
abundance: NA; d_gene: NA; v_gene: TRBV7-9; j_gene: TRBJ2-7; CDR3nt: TGTGCCAGCAGCCCATTCTATGCGGGACAGAGCTACGAGCAGTACTTC; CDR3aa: CASSPFYAGQSYEQYF
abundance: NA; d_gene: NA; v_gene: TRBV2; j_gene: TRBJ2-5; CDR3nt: TGTGCCAGCAGACAGGGCTGGGCAGAGACCCAGTACTTC; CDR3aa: CASRQGWAETQYF
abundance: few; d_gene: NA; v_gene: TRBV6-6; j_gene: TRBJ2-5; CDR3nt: TGTGCCAGCAGTTCCCTCCAAGAGACCCAGTACTTC; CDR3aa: CASSSLQETQYF
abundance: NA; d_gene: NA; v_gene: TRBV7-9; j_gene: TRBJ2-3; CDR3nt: TGTGCCAGCAGCTTATCAGGGGCTACAGATACGCAGTATTTT; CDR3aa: CASSLSGATDTQYF
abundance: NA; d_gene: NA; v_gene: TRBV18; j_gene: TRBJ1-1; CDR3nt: TGTGCCAGCCTCAGAGACCGGGTCTCTGAAGCTTTCTTT; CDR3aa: CASLRDRVSEAFF
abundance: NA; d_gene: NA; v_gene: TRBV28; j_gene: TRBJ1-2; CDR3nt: TGTGCCAGCCGGTCAGGGGTTAACTATGGCTACACCTTC; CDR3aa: CASRSGVNYGYTF
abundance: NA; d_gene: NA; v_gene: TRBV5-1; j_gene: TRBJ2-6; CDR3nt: TGCGCCAGCAGCTTGGAAGGCAGGGGTTTGTCTGGGGCCAACGTCCTGACTTTC; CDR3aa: CASSLEGRGLSGANVLTF
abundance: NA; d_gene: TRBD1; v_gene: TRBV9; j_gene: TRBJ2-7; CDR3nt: TGTGCCAGCAGCGCAACGGGACAGGGGGGCTCCTACGAGCAGTACTTC; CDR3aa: CASSATGQGGSYEQYF
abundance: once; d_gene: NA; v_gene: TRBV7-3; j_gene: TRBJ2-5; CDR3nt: TGTGCCAGCAGCACCGTATATGGCGAGACCCAGTACTTC; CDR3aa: CASSTVYGETQYF
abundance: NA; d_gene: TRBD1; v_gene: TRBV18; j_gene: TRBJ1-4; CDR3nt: TGTGCCAGCGCAGGGAGGACAGGGGGCGAAGAAAAACTGTTTTTT; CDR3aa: CASAGRTGGEEKLFF
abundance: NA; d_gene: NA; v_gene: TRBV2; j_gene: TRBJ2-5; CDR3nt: TGTGCCAGCAGTGAAGGTGTTATGGAGACCCAGTACTTC; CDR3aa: CASSEGVMETQYF
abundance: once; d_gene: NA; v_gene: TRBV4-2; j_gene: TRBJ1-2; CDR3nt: TGTGCCAGCAGCCAAGGGGACACGATGGGCTACACCTTC; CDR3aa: CASSQGDTMGYTF
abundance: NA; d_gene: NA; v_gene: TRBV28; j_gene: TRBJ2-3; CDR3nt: TGTGCCAGCCAGGGGTTCGCAGATACGCAGTATTTT; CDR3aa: CASQGFADTQYF
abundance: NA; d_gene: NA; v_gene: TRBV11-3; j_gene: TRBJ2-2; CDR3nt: TGTGCCAGCAGCTTAGGGTGGACAGTCAACACCGGGGAGCTGTTTTTT; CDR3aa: CASSLGWTVNTGELFF
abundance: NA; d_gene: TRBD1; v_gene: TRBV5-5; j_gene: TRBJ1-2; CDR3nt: TGTGCCAGCAGCTTGACCGGGACAGCTTATGGCTACACCTTC; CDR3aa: CASSLTGTAYGYTF
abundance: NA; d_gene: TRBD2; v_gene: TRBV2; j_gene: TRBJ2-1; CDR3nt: TGTGCCGGGACCACCGGGCGGGGGTACAATGAGCAGTTCTTC; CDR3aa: CAGTTGRGYNEQFF
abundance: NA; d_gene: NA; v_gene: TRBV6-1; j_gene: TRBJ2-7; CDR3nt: TGTGCCAGCAGTGGGACACTTACCTACGAGCAGTACTTC; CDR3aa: CASSGTLTYEQYF
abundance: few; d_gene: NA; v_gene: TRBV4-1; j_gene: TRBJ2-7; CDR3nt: TGCGCCAGCAGCCAAGACGGGGAGCAGTACTTC; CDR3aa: CASSQDGEQYF
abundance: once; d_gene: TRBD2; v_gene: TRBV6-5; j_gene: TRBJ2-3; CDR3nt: TGTGCCAGCCAATCTCCGGGGGGTGGAGATACGCAGTATTTT; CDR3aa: CASQSPGGGDTQYF
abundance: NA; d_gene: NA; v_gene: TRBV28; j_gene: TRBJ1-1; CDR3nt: TGTGCCAGCACCGGTCCAGGGTTGACTGAAGCTTTCTTT; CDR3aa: CASTGPGLTEAFF
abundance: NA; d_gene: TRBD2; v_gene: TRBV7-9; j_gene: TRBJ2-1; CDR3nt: TGTGCCAGCAGCTTCTTAAGGGGACTAGCGGACAATGAGCAGTTCTTC; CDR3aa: CASSFLRGLADNEQFF
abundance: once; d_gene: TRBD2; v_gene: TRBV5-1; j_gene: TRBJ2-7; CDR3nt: TGCGCCAGCAGCTTGTATGGGACTAGCGTCGAGCAGTACTTC; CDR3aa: CASSLYGTSVEQYF
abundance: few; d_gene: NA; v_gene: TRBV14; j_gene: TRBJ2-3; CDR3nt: TGTGCCAGCAGCCCCTTCACAGATACGCAGTATTTT; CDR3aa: CASSPFTDTQYF
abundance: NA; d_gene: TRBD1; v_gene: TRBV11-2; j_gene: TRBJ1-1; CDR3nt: TGTGCCAGCAGCTTAGCGGAAGGACAGGGGAACACTGAAGCTTTCTTT; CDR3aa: CASSLAEGQGNTEAFF
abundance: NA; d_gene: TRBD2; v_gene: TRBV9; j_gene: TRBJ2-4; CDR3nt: TGTGCCAGCAGCCCAGGACTAGCTAGGAACATTCAGTACTTC; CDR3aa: CASSPGLARNIQYF
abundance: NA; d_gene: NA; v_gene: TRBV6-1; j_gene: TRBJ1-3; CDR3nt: TGTGCCAGCAGTGGTAGACAGGACTTATTTGGAAACACCATATATTTT; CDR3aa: CASSGRQDLFGNTIYF
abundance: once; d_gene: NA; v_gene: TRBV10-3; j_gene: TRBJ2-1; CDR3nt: TGTGCCACCGGAGACTACAATGAGCAGTTCTTC; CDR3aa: CATGDYNEQFF
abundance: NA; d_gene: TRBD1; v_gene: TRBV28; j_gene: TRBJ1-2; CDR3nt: TGTGCCAGCAGTTTCTCGACAGGGAGGTACTACACCTTC; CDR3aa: CASSFSTGRYYTF
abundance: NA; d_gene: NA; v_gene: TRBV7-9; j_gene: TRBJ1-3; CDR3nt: TGTGCCAGCAGCTTAGCGCGAGTAACCTCTGGAAACACCATATATTTT; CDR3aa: CASSLARVTSGNTIYF
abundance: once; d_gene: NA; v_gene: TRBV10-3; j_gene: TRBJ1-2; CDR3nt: TGTGCCATCAGTGAGGCGGTAGGGACATCTGGCTACACCTTC; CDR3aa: CAISEAVGTSGYTF
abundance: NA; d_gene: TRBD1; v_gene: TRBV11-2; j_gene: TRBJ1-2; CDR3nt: TGTGCCAGCAGCTTTGCCGGGACAGGGGGCAATGGCTACACCTTC; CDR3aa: CASSFAGTGGNGYTF
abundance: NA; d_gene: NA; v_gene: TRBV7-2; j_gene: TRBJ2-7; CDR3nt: TGTGCCAGCAGCTGGGACTTCGGCTACGAGCAGTACTTC; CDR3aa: CASSWDFGYEQYF
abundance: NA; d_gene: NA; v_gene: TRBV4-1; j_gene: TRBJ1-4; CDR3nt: TGCGCCAGCAGCCAAGGGCAGGGGTCTGAAAAACTGTTTTTT; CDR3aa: CASSQGQGSEKLFF
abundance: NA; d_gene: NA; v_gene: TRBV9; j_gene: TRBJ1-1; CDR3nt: TGTGCCAGCAGCCTTGGGGGGGACACTGAAGCTTTCTTT; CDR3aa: CASSLGGDTEAFF
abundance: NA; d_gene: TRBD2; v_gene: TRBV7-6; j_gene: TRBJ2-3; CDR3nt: TGTGCCAGCAGCCGGACTAGCGGGGGGGAGGATGAGCAGTATTTT; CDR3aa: CASSRTSGGEDEQYF